These 18 T cell receptor beta chains were sequenced from one sample in a study of T cells in tuberculosis. After thawing and overnight rest, PBMC were stained with GMM-loaded CD1B tetramer, viability dye and anti-CD3 for sorting. The CD1B tetramers carried C32 glucose monomycolate purified from Rhodococcus equi. Sequenced by immunoSEQ multiplex PCR; TCRdb stores in-frame clones only, minus some. The sample lists 61,000 or so clones, 81% occurring once. The sequenced sample was CD1b-GMM tetramer-negative cells sorted from PBMCs. The receptors stem from an adult woman with latent tuberculosis.

The rearrangement links TRBV6-6 to TRBJ2-7, with TRBD2 matching over 12 bases. This CDR3 comprises 15 residues. The junction had 4 bases not matched to a gene; V was cut back by 5 bases and J by 2 bases. The germline gives CDR1 MNHNY, CDR2 SVGAGI (reference sequence). The DNA of the CDR3 is TGTGCCAGCAGTCTGACTAGCGGGGGAGCCTACGAGCAGTACTTC. Protein: CASSLTSGGAYEQYF.

This chain uses TRBV6-5 with TRBJ1-2, with D hard to call. V dropped 4 bases and J dropped 5 bases, with 14 bases sitting between them. CDR3 size: 14 residues. The germline gives CDR1 MNHEY, CDR2 SVGAGI. Here the CDR3 reads CASSSPDSGYGYTF. The CDR3 nucleotides are TGTGCCAGCAGTTCCCCGGATAGCGGGTATGGCTACACCTTC.

This chain links TRBV11-2 with TRBJ1-2; D is possibly TRBD1 (5 bases). CDR3 length equals 13 residues. CDR1 SGHAT and CDR2 FQNNGV come from the germline V gene. With 2 bases removed from V and 8 bases from J, the gap between germline ends came to 12 bases. CDR3 in amino acids: CASSLPRVGGYTF. The DNA for the CDR3 is TGTGCCAGCAGCTTACCCAGGGTTGGGGGCTACACCTTC.

V and J are TRBV29-1 and TRBJ2-3, with D possibly matching TRBD2 (6 bases). V was pared by 6 bases and J by 0 bases, with 22 bases between. This CDR3 has 17 residues. The V gene's germline CDR1 is SQVTM and CDR2 ANQGSEA. Here the CDR3 DNA reads TGCAGCGTGACGCAGGTTCGGGGGTTTCTCAGCACAGATACGCAGTATTTT. Protein product: CSVTQVRGFLSTDTQYF.

The chain combines TRBV19 with TRBJ1-2, with 7 bases aligning to TRBD1. With 3 bases clipped from V and 4 bases from J, the junction kept 8 bases outside the gene matches. Germline V gene data show CDR1 as LNHDA and CDR2 as SQIVND (reference sequence). The length of the CDR3 is 15 residues. Here the CDR3 reads CASSISRGRGYGYTF. The CDR3 DNA is TGTGCCAGTAGTATTAGTAGGGGGCGAGGCTATGGCTACACCTTC.

The rearrangement uses TRBV14 and TRBJ2-7, with D perhaps matching TRBD2 (5 bases). This CDR3 has 15 residues. Deletions cut 4 bases from V and 2 bases from J, with 15 bases between. Germline CDR1 is SGHDN and CDR2 is FVKESK. The DNA for the CDR3 is TGTGCCAGCAGCCGGGTGGGGAGAGGCCCCTACGAGCAGTACTTC. This encodes CASSRVGRGPYEQYF.

CDR3 coding DNA: TGTGCCAGCAGTTTCTCTGGAGGACGGGGAAACACCATATATTTT. Translating it yields CASSFSGGRGNTIYF. The chain joins TRBV28 to TRBJ1-3; no clear D. The V gene lost 3 bases and the J gene lost 4 bases, with 13 bases spanning the gap. Germline loops: CDR1 MDHEN, CDR2 SYDVKM. This CDR3 has 15 amino acids.

The chain joins TRBV5-1 to TRBJ2-6; maybe TRBD1 (5 bases). Trimming stripped 5 bases from V and 0 bases from J, with 12 bases between. Germline-derived CDR1 and CDR2 are SGHRS and YFSETQ. The CDR3 is 16 amino acids. The CDR3 nucleotides are TGCGCCAGCAGGAAGGACACAAGCTCTGGGGCCAACGTCCTGACTTTC. Residues: CASRKDTSSGANVLTF.

This chain links TRBV7-9 with TRBJ2-5, with 7 bases fitting TRBD1. After removal of 0 bases from V and 5 bases from J, the junction contained 3 bases not matched to a gene. The CDR3 runs to 14 residues. The germline V gene has CDR1 SEHNR and CDR2 FQNEAQ (reference sequence). CDR3 bases: TGTGCCAGCAGCTTAGCAGGGGGCGGGGAGACCCAGTACTTC. Its translation is CASSLAGGGETQYF. Supplemented by reference TRBV7-9 and TRBJ2-5, the full variable domain reads DTGVSQNPRHKITKRGQNVTFRCDPISEHNRLYWYRQTLGQGPEFLTYFQNEAQLEKSRLLSDRFSAERPKGSFSTLEIQRTEQGDSAMYLCASSLAGGGETQYFGPGTRLLVL.

The chain recombines TRBV7-3 with TRBJ2-2; the D is unclear. Germline values: CDR1 SGHTA, CDR2 FQGTGA. Trimming removed 3 bases from V and 0 bases from J, with 8 bases in between. This CDR3 has 15 amino acids. For the CDR3, the DNA is TGTGCCAGCAGCTTTGGGCACCCGAACACCGGGGAGCTGTTTTTT. As protein: CASSFGHPNTGELFF.

This chain uses TRBV7-9 with TRBJ1-2, with D hard to call. The CDR3 contains 12 residues. V was pared by 5 bases and J by 5 bases, with 9 bases between. CDR1 is SEHNR, CDR2 FQNEAQ, per germline (reference sequence). For the CDR3, the DNA is TGTGCCAGCAGCGTTGGGGAGTATGGCTACACCTTC. Translating gives CASSVGEYGYTF.

This clone was detected only once. The chain carries TRBV28 and TRBJ1-2; TRBD1 matches 11 bases. The V and J ends lost 6 bases and 8 bases, in that order; junction bases with no gene match: 8. This CDR3 spans 14 amino acids. From germline, CDR1 is MDHEN and CDR2 SYDVKM. The CDR3 bases are TGTGCCAGCAGACCCGGACAGGGGGCCCAAGGCTACACCTTC. Protein product: CASRPGQGAQGYTF.

The chain carries TRBV29-1 and TRBJ1-1, with 7 bases matching TRBD1. Germline-derived CDR1 and CDR2 are SQVTM and ANQGSEA. This CDR3 is 15 amino acids long. V lost 2 bases and J lost 0; bases outside the gene matches: 6. CDR3 region: CSVEMTGLVNTEAFF. The DNA for the CDR3 is TGCAGCGTTGAAATGACAGGGCTTGTGAACACTGAAGCTTTCTTT.

CDR3 nucleotide sequence: TGTGCCAGCAGTTCGCCTAGCGGGGGTGAAAACATTCAGTACTTC. Encoded protein: CASSSPSGGENIQYF. The gene calls are TRBV28 and TRBJ2-4; 10 nucleotides agree with TRBD2. Germline trimming cut 4 bases from V and 5 bases from J; bases unmatched to any gene: 5. The germline V gene has CDR1 MDHEN and CDR2 SYDVKM. The CDR3 length is 15 residues.

J is TRBJ1-5 and V is TRBV19; D is undetermined. The V gene's germline CDR1 is LNHDA and CDR2 SQIVND (reference sequence). Trimming shortened V by 0 bases and J by 0 bases, and 6 bases separated the two germline ends. The CDR3 length is 15 residues. For the CDR3, the DNA is TGTGCCAGTAGTATAGACAGAAATAGCAATCAGCCCCAGCATTTT. It yields the protein CASSIDRNSNQPQHF.

This chain uses TRBV9 with TRBJ1-1; a possible D gene is TRBD1 (5 bases). The CDR3 has 18 residues. With 4 bases removed from V and 2 bases from J, the gap between germline ends came to 24 bases. Germline loops: CDR1 SGDLS, CDR2 YYNGEE. The CDR3 nucleotides read TGTGCCAGCAGCAAAGAGCCCCTTGGGGCACGAGGAAACACTGAAGCTTTCTTT. Residues: CASSKEPLGARGNTEAFF.

A single count supports this clone. The chain uses TRBV4-2 and TRBJ2-7; 7 bases agree with TRBD2. With 3 bases clipped from V and 2 bases from J, the junction kept 10 bases outside the gene matches. Per the germline V gene, CDR1 is LGHNA and CDR2 is YNFKEQ. This CDR3 is 16 amino acids long. CDR3 sequence (DNA): TGTGCCAGCAGCCAGGCCCAGCAGGCGGGAGCCTACGAGCAGTACTTC. Its translation is CASSQAQQAGAYEQYF.

The DNA for the CDR3 is TGTGCCAGCAGCCCTCTTCGGGCGGGGGGGCGCACCGGGGAGCTGTTTTTT. Its protein product is CASSPLRAGGRTGELFF. The chain uses TRBV7-7 and TRBJ2-2; TRBD2 matches at 9 bases. The V gene end was trimmed by 5 bases and the J gene end by 4 bases; junction bases not matched to a gene: 11. CDR1 and CDR2 (germline): SSHAT, FNYEAQ (reference sequence). The length of the CDR3 is 17 residues.